The clone carrying this TCR beta chain has a count of ten or more. These data originate in a study of read filtering for tumor transcriptome and immune sequencing. Study-wide context: Among patients, approximately 17 were male and around 13 female, aged roughly 40 to 90 (mean approximately 60). Revised staging placed roughly 8 patients in R-ISS I, about 15 in II, about 7 in III. After DNase treatment, RNA was made into whole-transcriptome libraries.

Germline CDR1 is SGHAT and CDR2 is FQNNGV. The ends lost 5 bases at V and 0 bases at J; junction bases unmatched: 6. This CDR3 has 15 residues. The library was built from around 0.4 ug RNA with molecular barcoded adaptors for alpha/delta and beta/gamma chains. TCRdb re-derived calls from the reads in MiXCR, one entry per CDR3 protein. The sample lists 39,000 or so distinct CDR3 sequences; approximately 14% were seen once. Material: a population of CD138-negative cells sorted from bone marrow. The TCR sequence derives from a donor at least 40 years old with multiple myeloma. This chain joins TRBV11-2 and TRBJ1-1; 7 bases map to TRBD1. The DNA of the CDR3 is TGTGCCAGCAGCGCGGGGGACAGATTGAACACTGAAGCTTTCTTT. Amino acid sequence: CASSAGDRLNTEAFF. Full variable domain (rest looked up from reference TRBV11-2 and TRBJ1-1): EAGVAQSPRYKIIEKRQSVAFWCNPISGHATLYWYQQILGQGPKLLIQFQNNGVVDDSQLPKDRFSAERLKGVDSTLKIQPAKLEDSAVYLCASSAGDRLNTEAFFGQGTRLTVV.